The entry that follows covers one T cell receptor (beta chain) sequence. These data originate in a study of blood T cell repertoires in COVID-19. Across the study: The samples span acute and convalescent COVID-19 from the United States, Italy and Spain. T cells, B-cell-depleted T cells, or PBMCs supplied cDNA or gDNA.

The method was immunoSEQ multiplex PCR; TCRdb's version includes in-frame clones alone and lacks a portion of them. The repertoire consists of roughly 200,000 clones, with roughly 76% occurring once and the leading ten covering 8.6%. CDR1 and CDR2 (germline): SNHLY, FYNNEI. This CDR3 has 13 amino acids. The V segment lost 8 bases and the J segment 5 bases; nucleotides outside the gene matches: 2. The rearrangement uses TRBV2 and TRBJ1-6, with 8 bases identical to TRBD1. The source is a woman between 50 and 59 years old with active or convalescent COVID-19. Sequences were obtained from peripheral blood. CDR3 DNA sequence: TGTGCCAGCGGACAGGGAAATAATTCACCCCTCCACTTT. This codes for CASGQGNNSPLHF. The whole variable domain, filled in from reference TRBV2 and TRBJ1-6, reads EPEVTQTPSHQVTQMGQEVILRCVPISNHLYFYWYRQILGQKVEFLVSFYNNEISEKSEIFDDQFSVERPDGSNFTLKIRSTKLEDSAMYFCASGQGNNSPLHFGNGTRLTVT.